These 22 T cell receptor beta chains originate from one sample sequenced in a study of response to subunit inactivated influenza vaccine. MiXCR, applied by TCRdb to the RT-PCR reads, yields one record per CDR3 protein. The table records 650,000 or so distinct CDR3 sequences, 13% to 15% of them present only once. The input for sequencing was PBMCs from blood, taken about 14 days before vaccination. These receptors came from a man aged 45-65 years who received an inactivated influenza vaccine.

CDR3 bases: TGTGCCAGCCAAGGGCAGAATAGCGGGAGTCGGCAGACCCAGTACTTC. Its translation is CASQGQNSGSRQTQYF. The J gene is TRBJ2-5, the V gene TRBV7-2, with TRBD2 matching 9 bases. Trimming cost V 8 bases and J 6 bases; bases outside gene matches: 16. Looked up from germline, CDR1 is SGHTA and CDR2 is FQGNSA. The CDR3 runs 16 residues.

This chain joins TRBV5-1 and TRBJ2-7, with TRBD1 as a possible D gene (6 bases). Per germline, CDR1 SGHRS and CDR2 YFSETQ. CDR3 length: 13 residues. The V and J ends lost 1 base and 5 bases respectively, with 10 bases between them. The CDR3 protein is CASSLTGFNEQYF. The CDR3 DNA follows: TGCGCCAGCAGCTTGACAGGGTTCAACGAGCAGTACTTC.

This clonotype turned up a few times. The rearrangement links TRBV27 to TRBJ2-7; 8 bases align to TRBD2. V shed 5 bases, J shed 6 bases, and the junction held 12 bases outside the gene matches. This CDR3 is 15 amino acids long. Germline V lookup: CDR1 MNHEY, CDR2 SMNVEV (reference sequence). DNA for the CDR3: TGTGCCAGCAGTCATTTTCGGGGGGGGGCCGTCGAGCAGTACTTC. It is translated as CASSHFRGGAVEQYF.

This clonotype was detected only once. V usage is TRBV20-1 and J usage is TRBJ2-2; D is perhaps TRBD1 (5 bases). Germline V gene data show CDR1 as DFQATT and CDR2 as SNEGSKA (reference sequence). The CDR3 spans 14 residues. V was cut by 3 bases and J by 1 base, with 9 bases left in between. CDR3 sequence (DNA): TGCAGTGCTAGGTGGCAGGGGAACACCGGGGAGCTGTTTTTT. As protein: CSARWQGNTGELFF.

A word on this clonotype: A much larger clone is a single base away; this may be a read error. The chain links TRBV4-3 to TRBJ2-2, with D possibly being TRBD1 or TRBD2 (6 bases each). The CDR3 has 15 amino acids. Germline CDR1 and CDR2: LGHNA and YSLEER. The CDR3 spells CASRQEGVSTGGLFF. The CDR3 DNA follows: TGCGCCAGCAGACAAGAGGGGGTTTCAACCGGGGGGCTGTTTTTT.

The chain joins TRBV28 to TRBJ2-1, with TRBD2 as a possible D gene (6 bases). V lost 5 bases and J lost 4, with 21 bases in between. Germline-derived CDR1 and CDR2 are MDHEN and SYDVKM. This CDR3 is 17 amino acids long. The CDR3 here is CASSTPLLASNYNEQFF. The CDR3 nucleotides are TGTGCCAGCAGTACCCCTCTCCTAGCGTCCAATTACAATGAGCAGTTCTTC.

This clonotype came up many times. The genes are TRBV19 and TRBJ2-7; D gene ambiguous. V shed 6 bases and J shed 3 bases, with 12 bases lying between them. Germline V gives CDR1 LNHDA, CDR2 SQIVND (reference sequence). The CDR3 consists of 13 residues. CDR3 sequence (DNA): TGTGCCAGTAGCCAGACACCGAGCTACGAGCAGTACTTC. It yields the protein CASSQTPSYEQYF.

The chain employs TRBV5-4 and TRBJ2-6; perhaps D is TRBD1 or TRBD2 (5 bases each). CDR1 is SGHNT and CDR2 is YYREEE in the germline V gene (reference sequence). Trimming pared 1 base from V and 0 bases from J, leaving 14 bases between. This CDR3 contains 18 residues. The CDR3 DNA reads TGTGCCAGCAGCTTGAAGGGACGAAGGAGCTCTGGGGCCAACGTCCTGACTTTC. Translated: CASSLKGRRSSGANVLTF.

The chain recombines TRBV11-1 with TRBJ2-4, with TRBD1 matching 8 bases. The V segment lost 1 base and the J segment 0 bases; nucleotides outside the gene matches: 11. Per the germline V gene, CDR1 is SGHAT and CDR2 is FQDESV (reference sequence). The CDR3 has 19 residues. The DNA for the CDR3 is TGTGCCAGCAGCTTAGATCCAGGGGGCGTTTTTCTAGCCAAAAACATTCAGTACTTC. Its translation is CASSLDPGGVFLAKNIQYF.

This clonotype has more than one count but fewer than ten. The V and J genes are TRBV6-2 or TRBV6-3 and TRBJ2-1, with 12 bases fitting TRBD2. This CDR3 comprises 15 residues. CDR1 and CDR2 (germline): MNHEY, SVGEGT. V lost 6 bases to trimming and J lost 5 bases; unmatched junction nucleotides: 5. CDR3: CASRWTSGVNNEQFF. The CDR3 bases are TGTGCCAGCAGGTGGACTAGCGGGGTGAACAATGAGCAGTTCTTC.

The chain combines TRBV5-6 with TRBJ2-7, with D possibly being TRBD2 (5 bases). Germline V gene data show CDR1 as SGHDT and CDR2 as YYEEEE. CDR3 size: 15 residues. Trimming pared 4 bases from V and 2 bases from J, leaving 16 bases between. The CDR3 region is CASSGSGSLAYEQYF. The CDR3 region has the DNA TGTGCCAGCAGCGGATCGGGGTCCCTTGCCTACGAGCAGTACTTC. Together with reference TRBV5-6 and TRBJ2-7, the CDR3 gives the full variable domain: DAGVTQSPTHLIKTRGQQVTLRCSPKSGHDTVSWYQQALGQGPQFIFQYYEEEERQRGNFPDRFSGHQFPNYSSELNVNALLLGDSALYLCASSGSGSLAYEQYFGPGTRLTVT.

This clonotype was found a few times. CDR3: CASSFGLAGDITYQETQYF. The CDR3 region has the DNA TGTGCCAGCAGCTTCGGACTAGCGGGGGACATCACGTACCAAGAGACCCAGTACTTC. This chain connects TRBV7-6 to TRBJ2-5; 13 positions match TRBD2. The CDR3 is made up of 19 amino acids. V was pared by 3 bases and J by 0 bases, with 10 bases of the junction left unmatched. Germline CDR1 is SGHVS and CDR2 is FNYEAQ. Based on the CDR3 plus reference TRBV7-6 and TRBJ2-5, the full variable domain is GAGVSQSPRYKVTKRGQDVALRCDPISGHVSLYWYRQALGQGPEFLTYFNYEAQQDKSGLPNDRFSAERPEGSISTLTIQRTEQRDSAMYRCASSFGLAGDITYQETQYFGPGTRLLVL.

This clonotype was found a few times. One end of the junction does not line up with germline, which may come from a read error. The chain's CDR3 is CSAREGRGIVNYGYTF. In nucleotides, the CDR3 is TGCAGTGCGAGAGAAGGCAGGGGTATAGTAAACTATGGCTACACCTTC. The chain couples TRBV20-1 to TRBJ1-2, with D tentatively TRBD1 (6 bases). The CDR3 extends over 16 amino acids. The germline V gene encodes CDR1 DFQATT and CDR2 SNEGSKA (reference sequence).

This chain joins TRBV20-1 and TRBJ2-1, with TRBD2 matching over 7 bases. The V and J ends lost 5 bases and 0 bases, in that order; junction bases with no gene match: 10. This CDR3 comprises 16 residues. Germline V lookup: CDR1 DFQATT, CDR2 SNEGSKA (reference sequence). DNA for the CDR3: TGCAGTGCTTTGGGGCGGAGCGGGGTCTCCTACAATGAGCAGTTCTTC. This sequence encodes CSALGRSGVSYNEQFF.

Only a few counts were recorded for this clonotype. The chain combines TRBV29-1 with TRBJ2-5; D ambiguous. The CDR3 spans 12 residues. Trimming cost V 2 bases and J 4 bases, with 8 bases left between them. The germline gives CDR1 SQVTM, CDR2 ANQGSEA. CDR3 amino acids: CSVEPNLETQYF. The DNA of the CDR3 is TGCAGCGTTGAACCCAACCTAGAGACCCAGTACTTC. Full variable domain (missing parts from reference TRBV29-1 and TRBJ2-5): SAVISQKPSRDICQRGTSLTIQCQVDSQVTMMFWYRQQPGQSLTLIATANQGSEATYESGFVIDKFPISRPNLTFSTLTVSNMSPEDSSIYLCSVEPNLETQYFGPGTRLLVL.

This clonotype was observed at least ten times. The chain links TRBV11-2 to TRBJ2-3, with 12 bases aligning to TRBD2. Trimming took 4 bases from V and 0 from J; bases not matched to a gene: 8. Germline lookup yields CDR1 SGHAT and CDR2 FQNNGV. The CDR3 has 18 residues. The CDR3 DNA is TGTGCCAGCAGCTCGACTAGCGGGGGCCCTACTAGCACAGATACGCAGTATTTT. Encoded protein: CASSSTSGGPTSTDTQYF.

This chain uses TRBV5-4 with TRBJ2-2; D perhaps matches TRBD1 (5 bases). CDR1 is SGHNT and CDR2 is YYREEE in the germline V gene (reference sequence). V was shortened by 3 bases and J by 3 bases, with 9 bases between the two germline ends. The CDR3 is 14 residues long. The DNA for the CDR3 is TGTGCCAGCAGCTCACAGGTGGACACCGGGGAGCTGTTTTTT. It encodes CASSSQVDTGELFF. Full variable domain (remainder filled in from reference TRBV5-4 and TRBJ2-2): ETGVTQSPTHLIKTRGQQVTLRCSSQSGHNTVSWYQQALGQGPQFIFQYYREEENGRGNFPPRFSGLQFPNYSSELNVNALELDDSALYLCASSSQVDTGELFFGEGSRLTVL.

This clonotype was detected ten times or more. This sequence joins TRBV20-1 and TRBJ2-6, with D hard to call. V lost 7 bases, J lost 0 bases, and 4 bases lay in between. Germline assignment: CDR1 DFQATT and CDR2 SNEGSKA (reference sequence). The CDR3 is made up of 12 amino acids. For the CDR3, the DNA is TGCAGTGGGAACTCTGGGGCCAACGTCCTGACTTTC. It codes for CSGNSGANVLTF.

This clonotype was picked up a small number of times. This chain links TRBV9 with TRBJ2-1, with D possibly TRBD2 on 6 matching bases. Trimming cost V 0 bases and J 7 bases, with 17 bases left between them. This CDR3 comprises 16 residues. CDR1 and CDR2 from the germline V gene are SGDLS and YYNGEE. This chain's CDR3 is CASSVGGAGSRNEQFF. CDR3 nucleotide sequence: TGTGCCAGCAGCGTAGGAGGAGCGGGTAGTAGAAATGAGCAGTTCTTC.

The rearrangement links TRBV20-1 to TRBJ2-7, with D unresolved. Trimming took off 7 bases at V and 0 bases at J, with 16 bases between the two ends. Per the germline V gene, CDR1 is DFQATT and CDR2 is SNEGSKA (reference sequence). There are 14 residues in the CDR3. CDR3 residues: CSVTLRSSSYEQYF. The CDR3 coding sequence is TGCAGTGTCACACTAAGGAGTAGCTCCTACGAGCAGTACTTC.

This clonotype appeared a few times. The chain employs TRBV7-2 and TRBJ2-1; D not certain. The germline V and J ends were trimmed by 0 bases and 0 bases, with 12 bases remaining between them. This CDR3 has 17 residues. Germline CDR1 SGHTA, CDR2 FQGNSA. The CDR3 nucleotides read TGTGCCAGCAGCTTAGCCACTACCGTTCTCTCCTACAATGAGCAGTTCTTC. The encoded protein is CASSLATTVLSYNEQFF.

This clonotype was found a few times. This chain joins TRBV4-3 and TRBJ2-2; TRBD1 aligns across 7 bases. Germline V CDR1 and CDR2: LGHNA, YSLEER. The CDR3 contains 15 residues. With 4 bases clipped from V and 4 bases from J, the junction kept 6 bases outside the gene matches. The CDR3 coding sequence is TGCGCCAGCAGCCCAAACACAGGGGCCACCGGGGAGCTGTTTTTT. Translating gives CASSPNTGATGELFF.